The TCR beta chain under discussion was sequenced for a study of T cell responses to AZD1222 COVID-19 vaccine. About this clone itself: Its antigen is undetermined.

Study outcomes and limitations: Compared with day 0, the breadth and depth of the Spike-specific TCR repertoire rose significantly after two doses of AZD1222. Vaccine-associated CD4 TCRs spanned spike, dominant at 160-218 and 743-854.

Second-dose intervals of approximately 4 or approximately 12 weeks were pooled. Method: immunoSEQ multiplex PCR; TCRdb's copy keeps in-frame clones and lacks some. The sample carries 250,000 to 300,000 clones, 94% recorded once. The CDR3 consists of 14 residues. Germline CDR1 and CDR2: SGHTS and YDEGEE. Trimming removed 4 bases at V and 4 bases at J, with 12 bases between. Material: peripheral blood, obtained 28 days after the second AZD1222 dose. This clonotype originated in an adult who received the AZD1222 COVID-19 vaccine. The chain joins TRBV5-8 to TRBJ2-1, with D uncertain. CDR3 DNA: TGTGCCAGCAGCCCTCGGACGGTTTACAATGAGCAGTTCTTC. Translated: CASSPRTVYNEQFF.